Detailed here is one T cell receptor beta chain. The sample originates from a study of blood T cell repertoires in COVID-19. Produced via immunoSEQ multiplex PCR; TCRdb's table is partial and in-frame only. The table lists about 130,000 clones, roughly 86% of them singletons, with roughly 3.6% in the top ten. The CDR3 has 14 residues. Between the trimmed V and J ends, which lost 3 bases and 0 bases, there was a span of 5 bases. Per the germline V gene, CDR1 is SGHVS and CDR2 is FQNEAQ. The sequence derives from a woman in her sixties or seventies with acute or convalescent COVID-19. The sequenced sample consisted of peripheral blood. V and J are TRBV7-8 and TRBJ2-2; no definite D call. The CDR3 nucleotides are TGTGCCAGCAGCTTTAGCACGAACACCGGGGAGCTGTTTTTT. It is translated as CASSFSTNTGELFF.